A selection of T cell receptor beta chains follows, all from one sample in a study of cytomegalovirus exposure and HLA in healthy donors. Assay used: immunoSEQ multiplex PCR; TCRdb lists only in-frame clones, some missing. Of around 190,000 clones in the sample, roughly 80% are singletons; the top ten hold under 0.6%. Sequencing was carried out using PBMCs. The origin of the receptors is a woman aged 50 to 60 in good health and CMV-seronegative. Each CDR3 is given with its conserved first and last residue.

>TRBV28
CASGGLAPNTQYF
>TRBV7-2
CASSLNRLNQPQHF
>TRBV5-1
CASSSVTGTGVRPLHF
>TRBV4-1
CASSLQGGPGDEQFF
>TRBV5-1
CASSPQPMGQGAYEQYF
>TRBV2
CASRMTSGDPEVYEQYF
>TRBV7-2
CASSQTSGLSYEQYF
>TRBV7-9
CSSSLDAIGYTF
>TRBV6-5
CASSLPGEQFF
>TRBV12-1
CASSFMMQGGNSYEQYF
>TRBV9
CASSVGQGIGEQYF
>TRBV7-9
CASSLEGNGYGYTF
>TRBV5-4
CASSLEASGSYEQYF
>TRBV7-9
CASSFSPGQGAEAFF
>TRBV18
CASSPQREKAKNIQYF
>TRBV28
CASRADNNYGYTF
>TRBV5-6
CASSWGQGLPGYTF
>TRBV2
CASSLHGGGTGETQYF
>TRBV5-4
CASSKGGTTYEQYF
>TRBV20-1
CSARGDTQYF
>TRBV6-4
CASSDEIRDSGNTIYF
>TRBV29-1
CSVEVRGSSGVSYEQYF
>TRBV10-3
CATSGGLKETQYF
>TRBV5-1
CASSSQGADTQYF
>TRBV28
CASSLRVGRGPYEQYF
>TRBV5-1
CASSLGQGGEKLFF
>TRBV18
CASSPGSSRGLRFSYEQYF
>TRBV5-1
CASSLWVERYEQYF
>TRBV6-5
CASSYDGMGEQFF
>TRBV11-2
CASSLLTGGPEKLFF
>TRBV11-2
CASSYRAGADTIYF
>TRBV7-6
CASSPTGKETQYF
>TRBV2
CASSVFSGGTYNEQFF
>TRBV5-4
CASRASGSADTQYF
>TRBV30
CAWSVGGNTGELFF
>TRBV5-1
CASSLEGGTYTEAFF
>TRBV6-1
CASTLVRDEQFF
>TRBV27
CASSFLGHAFEQYF
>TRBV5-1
CASSQQGPNTEAFF